The 12 T cell receptor beta chains below were found in one sample sequenced in a study of response to subunit inactivated influenza vaccine. TCRdb processed the RT-PCR reads anew with MiXCR; each CDR3 protein has one entry. Of hundreds of thousands of distinct CDR3 sequences in the sample, about 15% were seen once. Specimen: PBMCs from blood, collected 11 to 12 days after vaccination. Source of these receptors: a man in his fifties or sixties who received an inactivated influenza vaccine.

CDR3: CSASWSSGSPYEQYF. The CDR3 nucleotides read TGCAGTGCTAGCTGGTCCAGCGGGAGTCCCTACGAGCAGTACTTC. The chain joins TRBV20-1 to TRBJ2-7; the match to TRBD2 covers 8 bases. CDR1 and CDR2 (germline): DFQATT, SNEGSKA (reference sequence). The junction had 9 bases not matched to a gene; V was cut back by 3 bases and J by 2 bases. The CDR3 runs 15 residues.

The V and J genes are TRBV10-3 and TRBJ1-1; the D gene is possibly TRBD1 (5 bases). CDR1 and CDR2 (germline): ENHRY, SYGVKD. The CDR3 has 13 amino acids. The V gene lost 4 bases and the J gene lost 1 base, with 7 bases spanning the gap. The CDR3 region has the DNA TGTGCCATCAGTGGACAGACGAACACTGAAGCTTTCTTT. This sequence encodes CAISGQTNTEAFF.

This clonotype was found many times. The chain couples TRBV12-3 or TRBV12-4 to TRBJ2-7; 9 bases fit TRBD2. The CDR3 has 15 amino acids. With V trimmed by 6 bases and J by 3 bases, 9 bases remained unmatched. The CDR3 sequence: CASSRLGLASYEQYF. DNA for the CDR3: TGTGCCAGCAGCCGTCTCGGACTAGCGAGCTACGAGCAGTACTTC.

This clonotype was detected a few times. The rearrangement links TRBV7-6 to TRBJ2-5; no clear D gene. Trimming left V 5 bases short and J 1 base short, with 14 bases between. Germline CDR1 is SGHVS and CDR2 is FNYEAQ. This CDR3 spans 15 amino acids. The CDR3 loop is CASSLHLAFQETQYF. CDR3 coding DNA: TGTGCCAGCAGCCTTCACTTGGCCTTCCAAGAGACCCAGTACTTC.

This clonotype was counted between two and nine times. CDR3 nucleotide sequence: TGTGCCAGCAGTTACTCGAGTGGAACCAGGGTTAGCTACGAGCAGTACTTC. Amino acids: CASSYSSGTRVSYEQYF. The chain carries TRBV6-5 and TRBJ2-7; D is possibly TRBD1 (5 bases). V lost 0 bases and J 3 bases, leaving 18 bases between the germline ends. Germline lookup yields CDR1 MNHEY and CDR2 SVGAGI. This CDR3 is built from 17 residues.

The sample holds a few counts of this clonotype. As DNA, the CDR3 is TGTGCCAGCAGCCCTCGCGGGAGCGGGGCGTACAATGAGCAGTTCTTC. Translating it yields CASSPRGSGAYNEQFF. This rearrangement joins TRBV9 to TRBJ2-1; 7 bases are a match to TRBD2. Trimming removed 4 bases from V and 4 bases from J; junction bases left unmatched: 11. Germline assignment: CDR1 SGDLS and CDR2 YYNGEE. The CDR3 is 16 residues long.

This chain uses TRBV7-2 with TRBJ2-3; no reliable D call. V dropped 2 bases and J dropped 0 bases, with 9 bases sitting between them. The length of the CDR3 is 15 residues. In germline, CDR1 is SGHTA, CDR2 FQGNSA. CDR3 in amino acids: CASSLILGSTDTQYF. The CDR3 coding sequence is TGTGCCAGCAGCTTAATTCTCGGGAGCACAGATACGCAGTATTTT.

This chain connects TRBV6-5 to TRBJ2-3, with 10 bases identical to TRBD2. CDR3 length: 16 residues. The germline V gene encodes CDR1 MNHEY and CDR2 SVGAGI. With V trimmed by 2 bases and J by 0 bases, 2 bases remained unmatched. The CDR3 loop is CASSYPTSGSTDTQYF. The DNA of the CDR3 is TGTGCCAGCAGTTACCCGACTAGCGGGAGCACAGATACGCAGTATTTT.

This clonotype was counted once. J is TRBJ2-5 and V is TRBV20-1; 7 bases line up with TRBD2. Germline lookup yields CDR1 DFQATT and CDR2 SNEGSKA (reference sequence). The CDR3 loop spans 16 amino acids. Trimming cost V 6 bases and J 1 base; bases outside gene matches: 14. The CDR3 reads CSAAQGGSGTQETQYF. CDR3 DNA sequence: TGCAGTGCAGCGCAGGGCGGCAGCGGGACCCAAGAGACCCAGTACTTC.

This clonotype was observed a few times. V usage is TRBV15 and J usage is TRBJ2-7, with D possibly TRBD1 on 6 matching bases. The CDR3 extends over 17 amino acids. The V end lost 1 base, the J end lost 2 bases, and 18 bases lay between the germline ends. Per germline, CDR1 LNHNV and CDR2 YYDKDF (reference sequence). The CDR3 bases are TGTGCCACCAGCAGAGGAGGTGGGGGCAGGGTGACCTACGAGCAGTACTTC. It codes for CATSRGGGGRVTYEQYF.

The chain employs TRBV20-1 and TRBJ1-2; D may be TRBD1 (5 bases). Looked up from germline, CDR1 is DFQATT and CDR2 is SNEGSKA (reference sequence). CDR3 size: 15 residues. V was clipped by 2 bases and J by 2 bases, with 15 bases between them. CDR3 sequence reads: CSARPPTTANYGYTF. DNA of the CDR3: TGCAGTGCTAGACCCCCCACGACAGCGAACTATGGCTACACCTTC.

The chain joins TRBV12-3 or TRBV12-4 to TRBJ2-6, with D hard to call. V shed 7 bases and J shed 0 bases, with 7 bases lying between them. The CDR3 runs to 14 residues. This CDR3 is CASNKNSGANVLTF. The CDR3 coding sequence is TGTGCCAGCAATAAGAACTCTGGGGCCAACGTCCTGACTTTC.